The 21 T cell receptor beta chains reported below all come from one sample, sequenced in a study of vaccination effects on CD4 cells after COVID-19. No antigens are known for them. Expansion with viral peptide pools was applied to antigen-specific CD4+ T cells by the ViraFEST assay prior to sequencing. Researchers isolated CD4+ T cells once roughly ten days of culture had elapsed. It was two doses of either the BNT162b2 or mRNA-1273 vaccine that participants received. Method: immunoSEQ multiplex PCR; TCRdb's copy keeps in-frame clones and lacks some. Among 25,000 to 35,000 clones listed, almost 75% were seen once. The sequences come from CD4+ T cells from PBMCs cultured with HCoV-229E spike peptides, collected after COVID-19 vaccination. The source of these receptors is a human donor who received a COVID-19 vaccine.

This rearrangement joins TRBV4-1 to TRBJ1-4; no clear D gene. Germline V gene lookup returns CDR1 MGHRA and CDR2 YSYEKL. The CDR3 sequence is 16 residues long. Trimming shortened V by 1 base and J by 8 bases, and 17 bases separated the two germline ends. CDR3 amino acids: CASSQVALGFNEKLFF. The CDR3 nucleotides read TGCGCCAGCAGCCAAGTAGCGTTAGGGTTTAACGAAAAACTGTTTTTT.

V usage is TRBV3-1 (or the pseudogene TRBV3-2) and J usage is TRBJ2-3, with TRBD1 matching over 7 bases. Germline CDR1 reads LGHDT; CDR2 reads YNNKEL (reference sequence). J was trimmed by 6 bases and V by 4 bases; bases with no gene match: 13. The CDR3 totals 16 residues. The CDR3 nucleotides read TGTGCCAGCAGCCTGACAGGGCCTGGACGAGGGGATACGCAGTATTTT. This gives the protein CASSLTGPGRGDTQYF.

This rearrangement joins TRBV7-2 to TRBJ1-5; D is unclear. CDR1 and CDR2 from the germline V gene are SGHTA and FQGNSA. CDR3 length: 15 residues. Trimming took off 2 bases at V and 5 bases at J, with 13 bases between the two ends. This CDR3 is CASSLWWGNDQPQHF. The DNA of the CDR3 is TGTGCCAGCAGCTTATGGTGGGGTAACGATCAGCCCCAGCATTTT.

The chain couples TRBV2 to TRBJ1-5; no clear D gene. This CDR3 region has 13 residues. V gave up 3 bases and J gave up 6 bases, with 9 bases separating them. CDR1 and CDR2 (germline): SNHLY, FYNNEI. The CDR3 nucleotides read TGTGCCAGCAGTGATGTAGGGCGTCAGCCCCAGCATTTT. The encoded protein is CASSDVGRQPQHF.

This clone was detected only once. CDR3 protein: CSVEVSGLGATGELFF. Here the CDR3 DNA reads TGCAGCGTTGAAGTATCGGGACTAGGTGCCACCGGGGAGCTGTTTTTT. The J gene is TRBJ2-2, the V gene TRBV29-1, with 8 bases that match TRBD2. Per germline, CDR1 SQVTM and CDR2 ANQGSEA. This CDR3 has 16 residues. The J segment lost 4 bases and the V segment lost 1 base, leaving 8 bases of the junction unmatched.

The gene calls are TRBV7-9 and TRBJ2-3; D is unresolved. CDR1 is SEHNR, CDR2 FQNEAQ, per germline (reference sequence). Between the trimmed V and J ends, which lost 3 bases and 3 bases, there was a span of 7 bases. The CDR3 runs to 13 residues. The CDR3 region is CASSFLETDTQYF. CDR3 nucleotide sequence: TGTGCCAGCAGCTTCCTGGAAACAGATACGCAGTATTTT.

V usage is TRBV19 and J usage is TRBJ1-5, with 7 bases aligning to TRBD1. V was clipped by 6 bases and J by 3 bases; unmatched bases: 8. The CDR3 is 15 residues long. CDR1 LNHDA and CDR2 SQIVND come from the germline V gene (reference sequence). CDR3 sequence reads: CASREQGTYNQPQHF. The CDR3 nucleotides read TGTGCCAGTAGGGAACAGGGGACCTACAATCAGCCCCAGCATTTT.

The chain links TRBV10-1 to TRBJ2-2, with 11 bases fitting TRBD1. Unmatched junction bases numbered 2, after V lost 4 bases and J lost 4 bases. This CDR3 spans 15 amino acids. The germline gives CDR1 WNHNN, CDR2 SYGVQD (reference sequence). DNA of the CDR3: TGCGCCAGCAGTGCGGGGACAGGGGGCACCGGGGAGCTGTTTTTT. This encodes CASSAGTGGTGELFF.

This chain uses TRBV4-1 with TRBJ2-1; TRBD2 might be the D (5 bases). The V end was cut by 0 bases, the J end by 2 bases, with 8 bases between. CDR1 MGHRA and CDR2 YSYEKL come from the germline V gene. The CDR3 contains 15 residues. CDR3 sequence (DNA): TGCGCCAGCAGCCAAGATTCCGGGACCTACAATGAGCAGTTCTTC. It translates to CASSQDSGTYNEQFF.

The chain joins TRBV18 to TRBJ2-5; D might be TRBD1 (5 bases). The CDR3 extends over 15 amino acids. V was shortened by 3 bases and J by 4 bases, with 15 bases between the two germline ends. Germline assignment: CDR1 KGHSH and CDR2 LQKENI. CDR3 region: CASSPQGFGTETQYF. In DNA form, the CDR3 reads TGTGCCAGCTCACCTCAGGGATTTGGTACAGAGACCCAGTACTTC.

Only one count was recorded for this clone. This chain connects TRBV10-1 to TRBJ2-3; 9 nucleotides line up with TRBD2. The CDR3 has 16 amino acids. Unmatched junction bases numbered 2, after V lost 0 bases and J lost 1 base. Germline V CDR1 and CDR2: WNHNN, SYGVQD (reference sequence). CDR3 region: CASSESLAGGTDTQYF. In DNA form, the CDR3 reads TGCGCCAGCAGTGAGTCGTTAGCGGGAGGCACAGATACGCAGTATTTT.

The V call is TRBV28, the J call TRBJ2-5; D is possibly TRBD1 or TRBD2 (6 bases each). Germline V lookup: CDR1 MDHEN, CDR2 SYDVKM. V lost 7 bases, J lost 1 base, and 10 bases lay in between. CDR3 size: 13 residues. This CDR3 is CASTRDTQETQYF. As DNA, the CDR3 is TGTGCCAGCACGCGGGACACCCAAGAGACCCAGTACTTC.

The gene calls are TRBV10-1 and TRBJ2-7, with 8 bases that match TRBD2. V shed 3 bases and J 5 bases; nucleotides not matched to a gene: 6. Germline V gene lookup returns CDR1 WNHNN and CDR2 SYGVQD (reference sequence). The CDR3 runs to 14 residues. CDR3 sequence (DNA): TGCGCCAGCAGTGATAGCGGGATGTTAAACGAGCAGTACTTC. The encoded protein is CASSDSGMLNEQYF.

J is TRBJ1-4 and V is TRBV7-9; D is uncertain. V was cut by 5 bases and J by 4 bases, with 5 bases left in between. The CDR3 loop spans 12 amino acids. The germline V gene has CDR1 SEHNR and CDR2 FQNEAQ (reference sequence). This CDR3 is CASSVVNEKLFF. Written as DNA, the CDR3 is TGTGCCAGCAGCGTGGTTAATGAAAAACTGTTTTTT. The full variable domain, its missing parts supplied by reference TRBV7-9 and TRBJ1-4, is DTGVSQNPRHKITKRGQNVTFRCDPISEHNRLYWYRQTLGQGPEFLTYFQNEAQLEKSRLLSDRFSAERPKGSFSTLEIQRTEQGDSAMYLCASSVVNEKLFFGSGTQLSVL.

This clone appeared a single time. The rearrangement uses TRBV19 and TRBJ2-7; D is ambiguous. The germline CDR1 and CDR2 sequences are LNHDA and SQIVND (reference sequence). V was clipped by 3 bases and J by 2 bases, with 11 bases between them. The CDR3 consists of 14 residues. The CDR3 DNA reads TGTGCCAGTAGTATTCGGGCAGGCCCCTACGAGCAGTACTTC. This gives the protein CASSIRAGPYEQYF.

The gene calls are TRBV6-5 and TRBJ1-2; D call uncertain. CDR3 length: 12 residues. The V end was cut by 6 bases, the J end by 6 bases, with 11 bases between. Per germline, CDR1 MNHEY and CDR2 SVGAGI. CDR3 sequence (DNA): TGTGCCAGCAGAACAGAGTCCGATGGCTACACCTTC. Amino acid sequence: CASRTESDGYTF.

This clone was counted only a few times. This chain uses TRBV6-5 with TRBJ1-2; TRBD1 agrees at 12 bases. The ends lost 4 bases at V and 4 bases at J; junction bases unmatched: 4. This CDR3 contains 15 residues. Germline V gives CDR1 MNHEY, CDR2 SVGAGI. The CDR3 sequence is CASSSQGQGAYGYTF. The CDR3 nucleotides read TGTGCCAGCAGTTCCCAGGGACAGGGGGCCTATGGCTACACCTTC.

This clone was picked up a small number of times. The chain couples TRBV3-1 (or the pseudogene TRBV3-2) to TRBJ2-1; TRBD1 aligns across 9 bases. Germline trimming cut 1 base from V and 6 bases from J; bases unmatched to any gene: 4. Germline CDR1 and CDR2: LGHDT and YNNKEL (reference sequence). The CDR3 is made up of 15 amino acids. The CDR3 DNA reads TGTGCCAGCAGCCAAGGGACAGGGGTAGGCAATGAGCAGTTCTTC. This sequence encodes CASSQGTGVGNEQFF.

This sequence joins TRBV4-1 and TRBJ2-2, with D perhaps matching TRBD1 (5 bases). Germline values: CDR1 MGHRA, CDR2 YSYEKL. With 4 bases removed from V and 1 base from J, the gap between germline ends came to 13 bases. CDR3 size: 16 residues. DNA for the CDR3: TGCGCCAGCAGCCCCATTGGGCAGGGGAACACCGGGGAGCTGTTTTTT. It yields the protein CASSPIGQGNTGELFF.

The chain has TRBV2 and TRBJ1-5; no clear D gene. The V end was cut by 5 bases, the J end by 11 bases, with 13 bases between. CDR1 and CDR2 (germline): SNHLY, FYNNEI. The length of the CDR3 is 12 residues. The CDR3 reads CASSQEMGTQHF. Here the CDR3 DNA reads TGTGCCAGCAGTCAAGAAATGGGGACCCAGCATTTT. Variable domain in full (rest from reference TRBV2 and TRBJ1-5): EPEVTQTPSHQVTQMGQEVILRCVPISNHLYFYWYRQILGQKVEFLVSFYNNEISEKSEIFDDQFSVERPDGSNFTLKIRSTKLEDSAMYFCASSQEMGTQHFGDGTRLSIL.

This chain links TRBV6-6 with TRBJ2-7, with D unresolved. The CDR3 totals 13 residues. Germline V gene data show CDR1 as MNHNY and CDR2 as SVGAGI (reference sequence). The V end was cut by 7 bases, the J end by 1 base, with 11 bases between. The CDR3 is CASNLDESYEQYF. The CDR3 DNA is TGTGCCAGCAACTTGGACGAATCCTACGAGCAGTACTTC.